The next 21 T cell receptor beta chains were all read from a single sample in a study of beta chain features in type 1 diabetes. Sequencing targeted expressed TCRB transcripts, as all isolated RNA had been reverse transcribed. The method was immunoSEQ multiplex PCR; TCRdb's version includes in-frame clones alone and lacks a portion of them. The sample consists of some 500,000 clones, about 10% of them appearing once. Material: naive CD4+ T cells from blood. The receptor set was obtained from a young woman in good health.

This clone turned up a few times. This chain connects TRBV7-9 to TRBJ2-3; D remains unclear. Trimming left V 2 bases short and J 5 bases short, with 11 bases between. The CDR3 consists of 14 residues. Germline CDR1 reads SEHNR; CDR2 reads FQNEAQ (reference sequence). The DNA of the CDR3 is TGTGCCAGCAGCTTACAGAGTCATCAAGATACGCAGTATTTT. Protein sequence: CASSLQSHQDTQYF.

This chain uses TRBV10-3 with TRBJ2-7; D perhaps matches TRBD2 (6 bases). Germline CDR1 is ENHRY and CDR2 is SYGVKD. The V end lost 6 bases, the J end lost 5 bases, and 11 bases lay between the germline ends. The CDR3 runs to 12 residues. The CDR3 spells CAISAGSNEQYV. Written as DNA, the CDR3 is TGTGCCATCAGCGCGGGATCAAACGAGCAGTACGTC.

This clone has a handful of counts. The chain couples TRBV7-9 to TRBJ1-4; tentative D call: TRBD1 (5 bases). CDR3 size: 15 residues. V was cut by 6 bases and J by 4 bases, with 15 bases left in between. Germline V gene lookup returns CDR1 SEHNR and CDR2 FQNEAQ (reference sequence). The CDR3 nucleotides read TGTGCCAGCAGTGTCGGGGGAGTAGGTAATGAAAAACTGTTTTTT. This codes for CASSVGGVGNEKLFF.

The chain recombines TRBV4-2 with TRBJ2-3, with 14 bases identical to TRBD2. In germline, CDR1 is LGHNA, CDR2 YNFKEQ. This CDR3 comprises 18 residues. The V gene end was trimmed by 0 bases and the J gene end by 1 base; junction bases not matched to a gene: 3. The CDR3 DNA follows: TGTGCCAGCAGCCAAGATGCGGGACTAGCGGGGGGCACAGATACGCAGTATTTT. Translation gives CASSQDAGLAGGTDTQYF.

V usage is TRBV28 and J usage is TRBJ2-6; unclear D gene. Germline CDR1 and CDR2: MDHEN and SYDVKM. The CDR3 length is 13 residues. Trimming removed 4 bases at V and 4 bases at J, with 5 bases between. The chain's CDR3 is CASSWAGANVLTF. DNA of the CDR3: TGTGCCAGCAGTTGGGCGGGGGCCAACGTCCTGACTTTC.

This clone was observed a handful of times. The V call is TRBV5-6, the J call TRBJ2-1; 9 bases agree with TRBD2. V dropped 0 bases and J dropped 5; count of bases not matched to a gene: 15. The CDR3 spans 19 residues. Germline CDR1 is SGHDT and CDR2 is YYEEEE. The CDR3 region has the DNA TGTGCCAGCAGCTTGGTACGTATCGCCCGGCGGGAGGGCAACAATGAGCAGTTCTTC. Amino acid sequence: CASSLVRIARREGNNEQFF.

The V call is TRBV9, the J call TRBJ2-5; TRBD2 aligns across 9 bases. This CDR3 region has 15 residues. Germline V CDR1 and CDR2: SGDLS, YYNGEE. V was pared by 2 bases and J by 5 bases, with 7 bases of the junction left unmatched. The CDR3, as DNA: TGTGCCAGCAGCGTTAGCGGGAGTTCTGGCGAGACCCAGTACTTC. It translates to CASSVSGSSGETQYF.

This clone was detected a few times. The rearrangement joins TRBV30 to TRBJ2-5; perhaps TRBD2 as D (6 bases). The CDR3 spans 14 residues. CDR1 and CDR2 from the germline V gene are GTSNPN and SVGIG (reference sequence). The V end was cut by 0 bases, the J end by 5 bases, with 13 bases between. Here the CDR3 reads CAWSVGGPSETQYF. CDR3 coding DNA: TGTGCCTGGAGTGTAGGAGGGCCCTCGGAGACCCAGTACTTC. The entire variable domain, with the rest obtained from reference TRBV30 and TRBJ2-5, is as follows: SQTIHQWPATLVQPVGSPLSLECTVEGTSNPNLYWYRQAAGRGLQLLFYSVGIGQISSEVPQNLSASRPQDRQFILSSKKLLLSDSGFYLCAWSVGGPSETQYFGPGTRLLVL.

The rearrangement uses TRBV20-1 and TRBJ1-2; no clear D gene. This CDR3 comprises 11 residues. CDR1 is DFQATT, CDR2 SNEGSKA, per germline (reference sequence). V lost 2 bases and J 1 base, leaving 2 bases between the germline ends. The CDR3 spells CSARINYGYTF. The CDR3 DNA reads TGCAGTGCTAGAATTAACTATGGCTACACCTTC.

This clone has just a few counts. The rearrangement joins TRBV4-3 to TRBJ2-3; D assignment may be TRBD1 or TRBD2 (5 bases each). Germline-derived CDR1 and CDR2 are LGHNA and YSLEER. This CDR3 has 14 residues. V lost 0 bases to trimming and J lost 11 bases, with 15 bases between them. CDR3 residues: CASSQDAGDGKQYF. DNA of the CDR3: TGCGCCAGCAGCCAAGATGCTGGGGACGGCAAGCAGTATTTT.

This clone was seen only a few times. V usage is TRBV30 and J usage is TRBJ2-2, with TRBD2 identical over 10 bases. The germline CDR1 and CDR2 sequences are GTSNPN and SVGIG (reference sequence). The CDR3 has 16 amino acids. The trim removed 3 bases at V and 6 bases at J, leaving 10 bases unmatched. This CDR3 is CAWSGLAGVVAGELFF. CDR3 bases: TGTGCCTGGAGCGGTCTAGCGGGAGTAGTAGCCGGGGAGCTGTTTTTT.

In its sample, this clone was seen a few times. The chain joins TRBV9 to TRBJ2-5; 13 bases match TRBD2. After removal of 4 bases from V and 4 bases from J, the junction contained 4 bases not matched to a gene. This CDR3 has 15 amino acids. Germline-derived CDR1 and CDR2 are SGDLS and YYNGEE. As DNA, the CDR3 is TGTGCCAGCAGCCAGGGACTAGCGGGAACAGAGACCCAGTACTTC. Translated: CASSQGLAGTETQYF.

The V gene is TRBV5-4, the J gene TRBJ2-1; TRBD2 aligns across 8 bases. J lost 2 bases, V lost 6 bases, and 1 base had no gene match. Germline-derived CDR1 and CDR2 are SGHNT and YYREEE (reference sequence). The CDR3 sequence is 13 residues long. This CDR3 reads CASKGLAYNEQFF. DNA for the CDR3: TGTGCCAGCAAGGGACTAGCCTACAATGAGCAGTTCTTC.

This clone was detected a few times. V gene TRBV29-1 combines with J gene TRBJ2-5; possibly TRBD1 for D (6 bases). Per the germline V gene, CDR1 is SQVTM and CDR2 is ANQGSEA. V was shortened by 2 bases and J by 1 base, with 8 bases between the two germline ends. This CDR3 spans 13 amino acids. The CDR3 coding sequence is TGCAGCGTTGAAAAAGGGGGCCAAGAGACCCAGTACTTC. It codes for CSVEKGGQETQYF. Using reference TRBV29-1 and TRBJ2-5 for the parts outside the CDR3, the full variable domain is SAVISQKPSRDICQRGTSLTIQCQVDSQVTMMFWYRQQPGQSLTLIATANQGSEATYESGFVIDKFPISRPNLTFSTLTVSNMSPEDSSIYLCSVEKGGQETQYFGPGTRLLVL.

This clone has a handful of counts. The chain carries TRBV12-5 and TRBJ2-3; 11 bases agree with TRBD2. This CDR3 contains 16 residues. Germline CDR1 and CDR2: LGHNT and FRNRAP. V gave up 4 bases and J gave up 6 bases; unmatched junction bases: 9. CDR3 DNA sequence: TGTGCTAGTGGTTATGCCCTAGCGGGGGGCATGGATACGCAGTATTTT. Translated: CASGYALAGGMDTQYF.

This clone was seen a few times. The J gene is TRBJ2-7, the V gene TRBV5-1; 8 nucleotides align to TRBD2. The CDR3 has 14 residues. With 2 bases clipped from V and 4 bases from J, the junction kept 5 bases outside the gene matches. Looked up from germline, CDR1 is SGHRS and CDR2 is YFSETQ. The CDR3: CASSFSGTGYEQYF. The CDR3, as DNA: TGCGCCAGCAGCTTTAGCGGGACGGGATACGAGCAGTACTTC.

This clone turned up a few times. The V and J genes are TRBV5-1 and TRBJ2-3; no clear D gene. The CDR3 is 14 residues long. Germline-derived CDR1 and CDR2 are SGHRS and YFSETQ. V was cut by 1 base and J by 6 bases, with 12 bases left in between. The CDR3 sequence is CASSLLVVGDTQYF. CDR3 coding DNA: TGCGCCAGCAGCTTGCTAGTAGTAGGGGATACGCAGTATTTT. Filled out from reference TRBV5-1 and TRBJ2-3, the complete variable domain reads KAGVTQTPRYLIKTRGQQVTLSCSPISGHRSVSWYQQTPGQGLQFLFEYFSETQRNKGNFPGRFSGRQFSNSRSEMNVSTLELGDSALYLCASSLLVVGDTQYFGPGTRLTVL.

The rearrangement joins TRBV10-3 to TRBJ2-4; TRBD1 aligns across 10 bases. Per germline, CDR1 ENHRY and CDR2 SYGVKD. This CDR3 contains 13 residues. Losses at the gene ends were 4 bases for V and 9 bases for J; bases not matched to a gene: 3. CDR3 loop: CAISATGGGIQYF. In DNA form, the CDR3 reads TGTGCCATCAGTGCGACAGGGGGCGGCATTCAGTACTTC.

This CDR3 reads CASSQDLRASTDTQYF. CDR3 DNA sequence: TGTGCCAGCAGCCAAGATCTGCGGGCTAGCACAGATACGCAGTATTTT. The chain uses TRBV14 and TRBJ2-3, with D perhaps TRBD2 (5 bases). The V end was cut by 0 bases, the J end by 0 bases, with 10 bases between. The CDR3 is 16 residues long. Germline CDR1 SGHDN, CDR2 FVKESK.

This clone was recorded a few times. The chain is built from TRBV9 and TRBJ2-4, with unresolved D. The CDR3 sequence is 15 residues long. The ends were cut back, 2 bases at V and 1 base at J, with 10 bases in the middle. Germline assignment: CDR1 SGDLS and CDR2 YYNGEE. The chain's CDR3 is CASSVGSSAKNIQYF. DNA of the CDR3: TGTGCCAGCAGCGTTGGTAGCAGCGCCAAAAACATTCAGTACTTC. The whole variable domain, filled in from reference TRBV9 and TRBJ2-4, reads DSGVTQTPKHLITATGQRVTLRCSPRSGDLSVYWYQQSLDQGLQFLIQYYNGEERAKGNILERFSAQQFPDLHSELNLSSLELGDSALYFCASSVGSSAKNIQYFGAGTRLSVL.

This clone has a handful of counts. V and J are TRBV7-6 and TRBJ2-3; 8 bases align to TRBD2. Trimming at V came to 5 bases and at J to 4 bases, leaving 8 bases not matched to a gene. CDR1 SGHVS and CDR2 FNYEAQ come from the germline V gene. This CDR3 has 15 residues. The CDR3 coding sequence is TGTGCCAGCAGCATCAGCGGGGGCAGGGCAGATACGCAGTATTTT. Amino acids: CASSISGGRADTQYF. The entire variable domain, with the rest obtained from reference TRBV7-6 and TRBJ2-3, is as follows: GAGVSQSPRYKVTKRGQDVALRCDPISGHVSLYWYRQALGQGPEFLTYFNYEAQQDKSGLPNDRFSAERPEGSISTLTIQRTEQRDSAMYRCASSISGGRADTQYFGPGTRLTVL.